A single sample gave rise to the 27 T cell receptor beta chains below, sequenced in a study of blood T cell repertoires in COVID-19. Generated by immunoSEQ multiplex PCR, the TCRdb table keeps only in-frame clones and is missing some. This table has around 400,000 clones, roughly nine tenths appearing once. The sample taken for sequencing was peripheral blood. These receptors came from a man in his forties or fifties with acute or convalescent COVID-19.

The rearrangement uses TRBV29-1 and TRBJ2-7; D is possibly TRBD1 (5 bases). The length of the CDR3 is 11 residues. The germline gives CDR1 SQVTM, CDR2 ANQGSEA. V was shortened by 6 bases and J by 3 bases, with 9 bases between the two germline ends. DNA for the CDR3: TGCAGCGTGCGGACAAGCTACGAGCAGTACTTC. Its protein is CSVRTSYEQYF.

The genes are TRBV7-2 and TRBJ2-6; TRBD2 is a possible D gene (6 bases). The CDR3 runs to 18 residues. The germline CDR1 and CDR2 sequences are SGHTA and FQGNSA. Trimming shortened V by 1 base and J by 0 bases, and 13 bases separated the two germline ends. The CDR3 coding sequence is TGTGCCAGCAGCTTAGGCCGGGACTTCGCCTCTGGGGCCAACGTCCTGACTTTC. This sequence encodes CASSLGRDFASGANVLTF.

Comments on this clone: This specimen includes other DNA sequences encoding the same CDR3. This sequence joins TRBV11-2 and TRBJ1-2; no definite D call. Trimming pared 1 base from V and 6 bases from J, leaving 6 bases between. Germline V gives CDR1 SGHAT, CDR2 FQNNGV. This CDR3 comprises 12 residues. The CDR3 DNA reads TGTGCCAGCAGCTTAGCCCGAGATGGCTACACCTTC. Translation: CASSLARDGYTF.

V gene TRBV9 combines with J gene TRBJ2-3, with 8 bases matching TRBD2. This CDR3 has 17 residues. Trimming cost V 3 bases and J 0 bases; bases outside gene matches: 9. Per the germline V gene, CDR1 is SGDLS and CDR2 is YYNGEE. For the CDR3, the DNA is TGTGCCAGCAGCGATAGAAGTAGCGGGGTTAGCACAGATACGCAGTATTTT. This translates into CASSDRSSGVSTDTQYF.

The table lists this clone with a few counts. The CDR3 DNA is TGTGCCAGCAGCCAAAGGGGGCCGGATTCACCCCTCCACTTT. It encodes CASSQRGPDSPLHF. The rearrangement links TRBV7-3 to TRBJ1-6, with 7 bases that match TRBD1. V gave up 5 bases and J gave up 8 bases; unmatched junction bases: 6. Germline V gives CDR1 SGHTA, CDR2 FQGTGA. The length of the CDR3 is 14 residues.

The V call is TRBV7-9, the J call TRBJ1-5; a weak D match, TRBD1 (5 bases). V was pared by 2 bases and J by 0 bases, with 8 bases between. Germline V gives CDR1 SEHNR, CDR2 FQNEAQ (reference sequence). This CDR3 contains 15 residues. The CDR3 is CASSLSGISNQPQHF. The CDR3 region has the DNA TGTGCCAGCAGCTTATCAGGGATTAGCAATCAGCCCCAGCATTTT.

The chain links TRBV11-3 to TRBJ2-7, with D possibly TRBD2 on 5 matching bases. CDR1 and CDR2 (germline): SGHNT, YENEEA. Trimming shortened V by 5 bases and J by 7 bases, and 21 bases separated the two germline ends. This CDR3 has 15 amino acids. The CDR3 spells CASSQNAVVGSEQYF. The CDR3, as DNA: TGTGCCAGCAGCCAGAACGCCGTCGTTGGGAGTGAGCAGTACTTC.

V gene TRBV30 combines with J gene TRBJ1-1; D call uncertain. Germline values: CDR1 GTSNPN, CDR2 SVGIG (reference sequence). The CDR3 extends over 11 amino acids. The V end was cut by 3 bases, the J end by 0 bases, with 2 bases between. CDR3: CAWSMNTEAFF. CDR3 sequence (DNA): TGTGCCTGGAGCATGAACACTGAAGCTTTCTTT.

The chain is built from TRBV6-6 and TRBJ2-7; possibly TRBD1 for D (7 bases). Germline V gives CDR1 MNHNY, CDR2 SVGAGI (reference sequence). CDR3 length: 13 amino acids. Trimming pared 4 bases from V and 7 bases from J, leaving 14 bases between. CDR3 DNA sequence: TGTGCCAGCAGTTTGAGACAGGGAGGAGAGCAGTACTTC. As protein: CASSLRQGGEQYF.

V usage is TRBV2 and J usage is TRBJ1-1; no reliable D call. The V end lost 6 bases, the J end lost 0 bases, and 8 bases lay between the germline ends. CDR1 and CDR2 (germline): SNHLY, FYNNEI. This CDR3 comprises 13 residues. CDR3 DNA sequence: TGTGCCAGCAGGGAGTTCATGAACACTGAAGCTTTCTTT. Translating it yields CASREFMNTEAFF.

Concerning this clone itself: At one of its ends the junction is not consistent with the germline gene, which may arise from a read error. The CDR3 loop is CASSLGPRTSGYEQYF. The CDR3 nucleotides read TGTGCTAGCAGCTTAGGCCCCCGGACTAGCGGCTACGAGCAGTACTTC. The chain carries TRBV7-7 and TRBJ2-7; 10 bases line up with TRBD2. The length of the CDR3 is 16 residues. Germline V lookup: CDR1 SSHAT, CDR2 FNYEAQ (reference sequence). The whole variable domain, filled in from reference TRBV7-7 and TRBJ2-7, reads GAGVSQSPRYKVTKRGQDVTLRCDPISSHATLYWYQQALGQGPEFLTYFNYEAQPDKSGLPSDRFSAERPEGSISTLTIQRTEQRDSAMYRCASSLGPRTSGYEQYFGPGTRLTVT.

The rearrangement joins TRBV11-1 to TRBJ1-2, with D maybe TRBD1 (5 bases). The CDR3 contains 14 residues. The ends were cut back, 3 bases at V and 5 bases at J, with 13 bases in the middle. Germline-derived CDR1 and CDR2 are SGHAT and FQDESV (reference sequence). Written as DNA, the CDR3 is TGTGCCAGCAGCTTGACAGTCCTTGGATATGGCTACACCTTC. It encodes CASSLTVLGYGYTF.

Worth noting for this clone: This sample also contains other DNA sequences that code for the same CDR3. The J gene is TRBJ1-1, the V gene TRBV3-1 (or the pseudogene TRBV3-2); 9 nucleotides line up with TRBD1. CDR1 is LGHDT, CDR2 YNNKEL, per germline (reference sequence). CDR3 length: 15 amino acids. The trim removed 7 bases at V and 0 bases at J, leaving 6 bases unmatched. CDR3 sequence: CASNRTGAVNTEAFF. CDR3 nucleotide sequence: TGTGCCAGCAATCGGACAGGGGCTGTGAACACTGAAGCTTTCTTT.

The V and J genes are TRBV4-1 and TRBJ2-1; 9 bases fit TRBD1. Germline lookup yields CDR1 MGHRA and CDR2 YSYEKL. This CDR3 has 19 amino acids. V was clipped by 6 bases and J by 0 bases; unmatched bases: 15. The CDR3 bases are TGCGCCAGCAGGTTTATCGGGGTCCGACAGGGGGGCTCCTACAATGAGCAGTTCTTC. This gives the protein CASRFIGVRQGGSYNEQFF.

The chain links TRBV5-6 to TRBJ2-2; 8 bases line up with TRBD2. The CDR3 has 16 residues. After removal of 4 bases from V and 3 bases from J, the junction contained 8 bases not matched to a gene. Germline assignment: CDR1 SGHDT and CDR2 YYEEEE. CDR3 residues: CASSPPAGGYTGELFF. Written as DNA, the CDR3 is TGTGCCAGCAGCCCGCCTGCGGGGGGTTACACCGGGGAGCTGTTTTTT.

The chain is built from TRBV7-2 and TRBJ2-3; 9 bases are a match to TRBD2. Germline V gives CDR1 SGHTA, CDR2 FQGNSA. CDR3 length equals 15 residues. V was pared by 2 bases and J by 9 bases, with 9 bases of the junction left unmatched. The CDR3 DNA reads TGTGCCAGCAGCTTATTCCGACTAGCGGCGAGGACGCAGTATTTT. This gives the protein CASSLFRLAARTQYF.

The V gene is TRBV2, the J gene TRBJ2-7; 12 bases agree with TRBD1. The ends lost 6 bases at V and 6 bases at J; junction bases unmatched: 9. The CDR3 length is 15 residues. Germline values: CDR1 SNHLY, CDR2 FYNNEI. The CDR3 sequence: CASRAGTGGLLEQYF. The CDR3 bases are TGTGCCAGCAGAGCCGGGACAGGGGGCCTTCTCGAGCAGTACTTC.

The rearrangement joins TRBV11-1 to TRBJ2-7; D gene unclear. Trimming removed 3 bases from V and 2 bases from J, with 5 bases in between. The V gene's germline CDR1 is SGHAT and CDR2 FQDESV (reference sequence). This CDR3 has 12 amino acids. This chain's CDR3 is CASSFSPYEQYF. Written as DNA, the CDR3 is TGTGCCAGCAGCTTTAGTCCCTACGAGCAGTACTTC.

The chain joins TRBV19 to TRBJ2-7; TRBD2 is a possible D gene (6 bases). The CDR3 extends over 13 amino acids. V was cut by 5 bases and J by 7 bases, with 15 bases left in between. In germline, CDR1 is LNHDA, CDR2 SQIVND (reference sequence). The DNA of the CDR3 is TGTGCCAGTAGTCAGGACCTCCGGGGGGAGCAGTACTTC. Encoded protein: CASSQDLRGEQYF.

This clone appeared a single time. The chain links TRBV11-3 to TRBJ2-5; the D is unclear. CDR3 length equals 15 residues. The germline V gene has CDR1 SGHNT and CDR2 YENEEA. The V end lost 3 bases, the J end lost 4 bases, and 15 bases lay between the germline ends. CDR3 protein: CASSFGPDGSETQYF. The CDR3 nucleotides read TGTGCCAGCAGCTTTGGGCCCGACGGTTCAGAGACCCAGTACTTC.

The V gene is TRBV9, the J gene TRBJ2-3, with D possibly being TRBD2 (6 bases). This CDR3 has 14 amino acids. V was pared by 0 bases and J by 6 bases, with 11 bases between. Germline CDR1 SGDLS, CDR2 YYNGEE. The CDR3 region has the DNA TGTGCCAGCAGCGTAGGAGGCGGAGGGGATACGCAGTATTTT. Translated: CASSVGGGGDTQYF.

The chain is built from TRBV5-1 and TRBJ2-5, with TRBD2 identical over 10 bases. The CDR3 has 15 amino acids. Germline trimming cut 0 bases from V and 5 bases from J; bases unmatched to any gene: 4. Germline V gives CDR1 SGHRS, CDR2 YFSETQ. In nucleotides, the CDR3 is TGCGCCAGCAGCTTGGCTAGCGGGGGCCGGGAGACCCAGTACTTC. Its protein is CASSLASGGRETQYF.

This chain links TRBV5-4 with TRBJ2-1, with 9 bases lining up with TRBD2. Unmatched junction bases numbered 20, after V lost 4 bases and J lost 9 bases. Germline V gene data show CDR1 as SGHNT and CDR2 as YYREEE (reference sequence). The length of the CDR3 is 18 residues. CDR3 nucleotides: TGTGCCAGCAGCCGCGGACGAGGGGCTCTAGCGGGAACCGGTGAGCAGTTCTTC. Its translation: CASSRGRGALAGTGEQFF. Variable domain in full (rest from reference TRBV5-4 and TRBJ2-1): ETGVTQSPTHLIKTRGQQVTLRCSSQSGHNTVSWYQQALGQGPQFIFQYYREEENGRGNFPPRFSGLQFPNYSSELNVNALELDDSALYLCASSRGRGALAGTGEQFFGPGTRLTVL.

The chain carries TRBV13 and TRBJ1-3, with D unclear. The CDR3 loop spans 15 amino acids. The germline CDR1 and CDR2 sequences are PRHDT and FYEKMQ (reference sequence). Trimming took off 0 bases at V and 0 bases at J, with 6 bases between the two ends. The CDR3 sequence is CASSLGTSSGNTIYF. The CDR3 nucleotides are TGTGCCAGCAGCTTAGGTACAAGCTCTGGAAACACCATATATTTT.

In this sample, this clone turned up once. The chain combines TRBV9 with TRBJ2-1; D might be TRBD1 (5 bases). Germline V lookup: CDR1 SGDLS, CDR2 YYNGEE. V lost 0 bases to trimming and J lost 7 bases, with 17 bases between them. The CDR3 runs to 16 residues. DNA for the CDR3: TGTGCCAGCAGCGTAGTTGGGGTTAAGGGGTATAATGAGCAGTTCTTC. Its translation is CASSVVGVKGYNEQFF.

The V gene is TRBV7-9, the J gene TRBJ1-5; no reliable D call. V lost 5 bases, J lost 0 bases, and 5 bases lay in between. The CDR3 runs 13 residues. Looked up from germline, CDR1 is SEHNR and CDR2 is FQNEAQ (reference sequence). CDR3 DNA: TGTGCCAGCAGCCACTCTAGCAATCAGCCCCAGCATTTT. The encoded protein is CASSHSSNQPQHF.

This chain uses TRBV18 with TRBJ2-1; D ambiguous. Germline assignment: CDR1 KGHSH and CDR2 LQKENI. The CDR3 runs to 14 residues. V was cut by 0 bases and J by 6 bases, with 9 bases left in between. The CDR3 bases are TGTGCCAGCTCACCACCGTCTATTTCCAATGAGCAGTTCTTC. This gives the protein CASSPPSISNEQFF.